The entry that follows covers one TCR beta chain sequence. The antigen this receptor binds is unknown. No base qualities exist here, and no much larger clone lies one base off it. The library was made by the immunoSEQ multiplex PCR assay. Drawn from immuneACCESS, this table holds only the in-frame rearrangements with V and J called that TCRdb kept. Clones are partly lost; checked studies trace under half to an unresolved V gene and leave the rest unexplained. The sample table holds 55,000 to 85,000 clones, of which roughly three quarters were seen once. The top ten constitute about 16% of the sample. The CDR3 numbers 12 residues from cysteine through phenylalanine. Only CDR3 DNA is held: 36 bases, read in frame from base 1. Looking up the germline V gene yields CDR1 MDHEN and CDR2 SYDVKM. V lost 5 bases and J lost 7 bases; the stretch between them is 12 bases long. This sample was included in a study of radiotherapy plus CTLA-4 blockade in lung cancer (dated by TCRdb to the late 2010s). General notes on the study: Objective responses were observed in about a sixth of enrolled patients, and disease control was achieved in around 30%.

Study-level results and caveats: Increased serum interferon-beta after radiation, together with early dynamic changes in blood T cell clones, were reported to be the strongest predictors of response. After treatment with radiotherapy and ipilimumab, TCR clones that originated in tumors expanded in peripheral blood.

Focal radiation therapy combined with CTLA-4 blockade (ipilimumab) was tested in patients with chemo-refractory metastatic non-small-cell lung cancer. The sequencing here drew on peripheral blood, taken from a patient treated with radiotherapy plus ipilimumab. The rearranged segments are TRBV28 and TRBJ2-7; the D gene is possibly TRBD1, with 6 bases matching. The source of this sequence is a human donor with non-small cell lung cancer whose response to radiotherapy plus ipilimumab could not be evaluated. Some clones in this sample may be carry-over from other donors' samples. CDR3 region: CASSLQGWEQYF. In nucleotides, the sequence is TGTGCCAGCAGTCTCCAGGGGTGGGAGCAGTACTTC.